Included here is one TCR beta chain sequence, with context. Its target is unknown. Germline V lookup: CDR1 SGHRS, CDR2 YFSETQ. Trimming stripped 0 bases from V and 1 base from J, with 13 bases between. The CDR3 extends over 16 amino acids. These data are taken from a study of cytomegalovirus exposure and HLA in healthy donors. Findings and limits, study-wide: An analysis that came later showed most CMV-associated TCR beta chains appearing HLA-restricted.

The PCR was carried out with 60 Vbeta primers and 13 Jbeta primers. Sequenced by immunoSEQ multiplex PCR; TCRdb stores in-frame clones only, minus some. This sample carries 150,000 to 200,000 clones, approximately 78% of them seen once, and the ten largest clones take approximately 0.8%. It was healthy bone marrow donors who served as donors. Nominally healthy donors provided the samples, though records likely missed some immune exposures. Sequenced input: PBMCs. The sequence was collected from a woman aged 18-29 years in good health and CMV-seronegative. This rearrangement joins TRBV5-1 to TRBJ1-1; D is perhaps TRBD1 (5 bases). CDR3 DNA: TGCGCCAGCAGCTTGGAGCCGGGTGGGGCGAACACTGAAGCTTTCTTT. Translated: CASSLEPGGANTEAFF.